Listed below are T cell receptor beta chains from one sample, sequenced in a study of Ad26.COV2.S vaccination and SARS-CoV-2 variants. Method: immunoSEQ multiplex PCR; TCRdb's copy keeps in-frame clones and lacks some. The repertoire consists of roughly 700,000 clones, with 89% occurring once and the leading ten covering approximately 1.5%. Source: peripheral blood, taken in a trial of Ad26.COV2.S vaccine versus placebo. The receptors here all came from a person between 18 and 60 years old who received the Ad26.COV2.S COVID-19 vaccine or a placebo. CDR3s include the opening cysteine and the closing phenylalanine or tryptophan. The D gene is left open where the match is weak. A row's size may be missing; if present it is once, few, many or a size class.

size,V,length,J,D,CDR3,DNA
once,TRBV6-2/TRBV6-3,15,TRBJ1-5,-,CASSPVRPGNQPQHF,TGTGCCAGCAGTCCGGTTCGCCCAGGCAATCAGCCCCAGCATTTT
few,TRBV6-2/TRBV6-3,13,TRBJ1-2,-,CASSYAPRSGYTF,TGTGCCAGCAGTTACGCTCCGAGGAGTGGCTACACCTTC
-,TRBV19,16,TRBJ2-5,-,CASSIGGLSPGGGQYF,TGTGCCAGTAGTATAGGGGGACTATCCCCCGGAGGGGGCCAGTACTTC
few,TRBV6-1,15,TRBJ1-1,-,CASSEWGPENTEAFF,TGTGCCAGCAGTGAATGGGGACCAGAAAACACTGAAGCTTTCTTT
-,TRBV15,15,TRBJ1-2,TRBD1,CATSRGPGQGAGYTF,TGTGCCACCAGCAGAGGCCCGGGACAGGGGGCTGGCTACACCTTC
-,TRBV6-6,14,TRBJ1-5,-,CASSYPRTGEPQHF,TGTGCCAGCAGTTACCCCCGGACGGGCGAGCCCCAGCATTTT
-,TRBV4-2,14,TRBJ1-1,-,CASSQRTANTEAFF,TGTGCCAGCAGCCAACGGACAGCCAACACTGAAGCTTTCTTT
-,TRBV3-1/TRBV3-2,14,TRBJ2-7,-,CASSQGGHAYEQYF,TGTGCCAGCAGCCAAGGGGGACATGCCTACGAGCAGTACTTC
-,TRBV14,15,TRBJ1-2,-,CASSQDVERHYGYTF,TGTGCCAGCAGCCAAGATGTCGAAAGGCACTATGGCTACACCTTC
-,TRBV7-2,15,TRBJ2-7,TRBD2,CASSSFAGGSYEQYF,TGTGCCAGCAGCTCCTTCGCGGGAGGTTCCTACGAGCAGTACTTC
once,TRBV6-5,14,TRBJ2-1,-,CASSYDSSYNEQFF,TGTGCCAGCAGTTACGACTCCTCCTACAATGAGCAGTTCTTC
-,TRBV7-6,13,TRBJ2-5,-,CASSLRQVETQYF,TGTGCCAGCAGCTTAAGGCAGGTAGAGACCCAGTACTTC
-,TRBV19,15,TRBJ1-2,-,CASSIAAGNGYGYTF,TGTGCCAGTAGTATTGCAGCAGGGAACGGCTATGGCTACACCTTC
-,TRBV11-3,20,TRBJ2-2,TRBD2,CASSLALGASGGMNTGELFF,TGTGCCAGCAGCTTAGCCTTAGGGGCTAGCGGGGGGATGAACACCGGGGAGCTGTTTTTT
-,TRBV2,14,TRBJ2-6,-,CASNDRTGANVLTF,TGTGCCAGTAACGACAGAACTGGGGCCAACGTCCTGACTTTC
-,TRBV7-7,15,TRBJ2-3,TRBD2,CASSLTSGGTDTQYF,TGTGCTAGCAGCTTAACGAGCGGGGGTACAGATACGCAGTATTTT
-,TRBV6-5,11,TRBJ2-5,TRBD1,CASRTGETQYF,TGTGCCAGCAGGACAGGGGAGACCCAGTACTTC
-,TRBV5-1,14,TRBJ2-5,TRBD1,CASSPGQVQGTQYF,TGCGCCAGCAGCCCGGGACAGGTACAAGGGACCCAGTACTTC
-,TRBV7-9,14,TRBJ2-1,-,CASKDGSSYNEQFF,TGTGCCAGCAAAGATGGTAGCTCCTACAATGAGCAGTTCTTC
-,TRBV2,14,TRBJ1-5,TRBD1,CASRRDRGAQPQHF,TGTGCCAGCAGACGGGACAGGGGGGCTCAGCCCCAGCATTTT
-,TRBV5-1,15,TRBJ2-5,TRBD1,CASSLQDRGGETQYF,TGCGCCAGCAGCTTACAGGACAGGGGAGGGGAGACCCAGTACTTC
-,TRBV19,15,TRBJ2-2,TRBD1,CASSGTAANTGELFF,TGTGCCAGTAGCGGGACAGCCGCGAACACCGGGGAGCTGTTTTTT
-,TRBV30,11,TRBJ1-1,-,CAGKEGAEAFF,TGTGCAGGAAAAGAGGGCGCTGAAGCTTTCTTT
-,TRBV24-1,17,TRBJ2-2,TRBD2,CATSDPRGGLNTGELFF,TGTGCCACCAGTGATCCACGGGGAGGGTTGAACACCGGGGAGCTGTTTTTT
few,TRBV11-2,15,TRBJ2-1,-,CASSLYGSENNEQFF,TGTGCCAGCAGCTTATACGGCAGTGAAAACAATGAGCAGTTCTTC
-,TRBV3-1/TRBV3-2,11,TRBJ2-5,-,CASSQEKTQYF,TGTGCCAGCAGCCAAGAAAAGACCCAGTACTTC
-,TRBV29-1,11,TRBJ2-7,TRBD1,CSGGQGYEQYF,TGCAGCGGAGGACAGGGCTACGAGCAGTACTTC
once,TRBV7-2,18,TRBJ2-1,TRBD1,CASSLALGGTGGGYEQFF,TGTGCCAGCAGCTTAGCCCTAGGGGGGACAGGGGGCGGATATGAGCAGTTCTTC
once,TRBV5-6,12,TRBJ1-5,-,CASSLGGGPRHF,TGTGCCAGCAGCTTAGGAGGGGGGCCAAGGCATTTT
-,TRBV11-2,14,TRBJ1-2,-,CASSLGQGYYGYTF,TGTGCCAGCAGCTTAGGCCAGGGTTACTATGGCTACACCTTC
-,TRBV5-4,14,TRBJ2-7,-,CASSLGEISYEQYF,TGTGCCAGCAGCTTGGGGGAGATCTCCTACGAGCAGTACTTC
-,TRBV15,15,TRBJ2-6,-,CATSTGTVGANVLTF,TGTGCCACCAGCACAGGGACGGTAGGGGCCAACGTCCTGACTTTC
-,TRBV4-1,15,TRBJ2-1,-,CASSQGRGPPGEQFF,TGCGCCAGCAGCCAAGGGCGGGGCCCCCCGGGGGAGCAGTTCTTC